The 24 T cell receptor beta chains presented below share a single source sample, sequenced in a study of cytomegalovirus exposure and HLA in healthy donors (dated by TCRdb to 2017 to 2019). Library preparation was by the immunoSEQ multiplex PCR assay. For the multiplex PCR, a mixture combining 60 forward primers for TCR Vbeta segments and 13 reverse primers for TCR Jbeta segments was used. TCRdb mirrors the immuneACCESS table, restricted to in-frame sequences. Some clones are absent from its copies; in checked studies, under half trace to an unresolved V gene, and the reason for the others is unknown. A total of roughly 200,000 clones appear in this sample, around 80% of them only once. 0.69% of the sample lies in the top ten. The specimen sequenced was PBMCs. These receptors all stem from a woman aged 40 to 55 in good health and CMV-seronegative.

As concerns this clone: No conserved phenylalanine or tryptophan ends this CDR3, so it is likely a read error. In DNA form, the CDR3 reads TGTGCCAGCAGCTACACAGAGAACACTGAAGCTTTCGTT. Translating it yields CASSYTENTEAFV. This chain uses TRBV7-2 with TRBJ1-1; D is unclear. Germline CDR1 reads SGHTA; CDR2 reads FQGNSA. The CDR3 has 13 amino acids. V lost 4 bases, J lost 1 base, and 7 bases lay in between.

The chain combines TRBV4-2 with TRBJ2-7; TRBD2 matches 11 bases. Germline V gene sequence: CDR1 LGHNA, CDR2 YNFKEQ. This CDR3 is built from 18 residues. Germline trimming cut 0 bases from V and 0 bases from J; bases unmatched to any gene: 7. In DNA form, the CDR3 reads TGTGCCAGCAGCCAAGATGTAGTAGCGGGGGGGAGCTCCTACGAGCAGTACTTC. Its protein is CASSQDVVAGGSSYEQYF.

This clone has a handful of counts. The rearrangement uses TRBV4-1 and TRBJ2-7; 7 bases agree with TRBD1. Germline CDR1 reads MGHRA; CDR2 reads YSYEKL. J was trimmed by 0 bases and V by 2 bases; bases with no gene match: 4. This CDR3 has 15 amino acids. CDR3 sequence (DNA): TGCGCCAGCAGCCAACGGGACAGCCTCTCCTACGAGCAGTACTTC. This gives the protein CASSQRDSLSYEQYF.

This clone was seen a handful of times. V usage is TRBV6-5 and J usage is TRBJ2-7, with D possibly being TRBD2 (6 bases). The CDR3 sequence is 12 residues long. The germline V gene has CDR1 MNHEY and CDR2 SVGAGI. DNA for the CDR3: TGTGCTACAATGGCGGGGATCTACGAGCAGTACTTC. Its protein is CATMAGIYEQYF.

The J gene is TRBJ1-4, the V gene TRBV18; 7 bases match TRBD1. The germline CDR1 and CDR2 sequences are KGHSH and LQKENI. Trimming at V came to 5 bases and at J to 6 bases, leaving 6 bases not matched to a gene. The CDR3 is 14 amino acids. The CDR3 sequence: CASSATGLYEKLFF. CDR3 DNA sequence: TGTGCCAGCTCAGCGACAGGGTTGTATGAAAAACTGTTTTTT.

This clone turned up a few times. The chain couples TRBV5-1 to TRBJ1-1, with 7 bases aligning to TRBD1. The CDR3 covers 14 residues. V shed 3 bases, J shed 5 bases, and the junction held 7 bases outside the gene matches. Germline assignment: CDR1 SGHRS and CDR2 YFSETQ. Here the CDR3 reads CASSSPDRDTEAFF. The CDR3 DNA is TGCGCCAGCAGCTCCCCAGACAGGGATACTGAAGCTTTCTTT.

This rearrangement joins TRBV6-5 to TRBJ1-1; TRBD1 agrees at 8 bases. CDR3 size: 15 residues. CDR1 is MNHEY, CDR2 SVGAGI, per germline. V dropped 0 bases and J dropped 8; count of bases not matched to a gene: 8. The CDR3: CASSYSTSGGAEAFF. CDR3 nucleotides: TGTGCCAGCAGTTACTCGACATCAGGGGGCGCGGAAGCTTTCTTT.

V and J are TRBV7-8 and TRBJ2-3, with 8 positions matching TRBD2. V was pared by 3 bases and J by 7 bases, with 18 bases of the junction left unmatched. This CDR3 has 18 amino acids. CDR1 is SGHVS and CDR2 is FQNEAQ in the germline V gene. The CDR3: CASSFRAVGGAGVHTQYF. DNA for the CDR3: TGTGCCAGCAGCTTCCGAGCGGTCGGGGGAGCGGGAGTGCATACGCAGTATTTT.

The chain uses TRBV19 and TRBJ2-2; TRBD1 aligns across 8 bases. Germline trimming cut 1 base from V and 7 bases from J; bases unmatched to any gene: 2. CDR1 LNHDA and CDR2 SQIVND come from the germline V gene (reference sequence). The CDR3 contains 14 residues. The CDR3 region is CASSIGQGNGELFF. Written as DNA, the CDR3 is TGTGCCAGTAGTATAGGACAGGGGAACGGGGAGCTGTTTTTT.

This rearrangement joins TRBV6-1 to TRBJ1-2; D call uncertain. The germline V gene encodes CDR1 MNHNS and CDR2 SASEGT. The CDR3 extends over 13 amino acids. V lost 11 bases and J 1 base, leaving 14 bases between the germline ends. The CDR3 region has the DNA TGTGCCGGGAGGCACGGAATTAACTATGGCTACACCTTC. It specifies CAGRHGINYGYTF.

This chain uses TRBV5-6 with TRBJ2-1; 7 positions agree with TRBD2. This CDR3 contains 18 residues. V trimming: 3 bases; J trimming: 6 bases; junction bases outside the gene matches: 18. Germline V gives CDR1 SGHDT, CDR2 YYEEEE. This CDR3 is CASSSYGLGGRAVNEQFF. The DNA for the CDR3 is TGTGCCAGCAGCTCCTATGGGTTGGGAGGGAGGGCCGTCAATGAGCAGTTCTTC.

Regarding this clone: The junction departs from the called germline gene at one end, perhaps through a read error. J is TRBJ2-1 and V is TRBV2; 10 positions match TRBD2. Germline V CDR1 and CDR2: SNHLY, FYNNEI. This CDR3 has 18 residues. CDR3 amino acids: CASSEGLAENPPYNEQFF. In DNA, the CDR3 is TGTGCCAGCAGCGAAGGACTAGCGGAGAACCCCCCCTACAATGAGCAGTTCTTC.

V is TRBV28 and J is TRBJ2-3; 9 bases are shared with TRBD1. There are 16 residues in the CDR3. Germline trimming cut 5 bases from V and 2 bases from J; bases unmatched to any gene: 8. Germline V lookup: CDR1 MDHEN, CDR2 SYDVKM. Here the CDR3 reads CASSPSGTGITDTQYF. DNA of the CDR3: TGTGCCAGCAGTCCATCCGGGACAGGGATCACAGATACGCAGTATTTT.

V is TRBV6-6 and J is TRBJ1-2; D remains unclear. V was clipped by 5 bases and J by 7 bases, with 17 bases between them. The CDR3 spans 14 residues. Germline values: CDR1 MNHNY, CDR2 SVGAGI (reference sequence). Here the CDR3 DNA reads TGTGCCAGCAGTCTCACTTCTGGGAGTGGTGGCTACACCTTC. Amino acids: CASSLTSGSGGYTF.

This clone was seen a handful of times. The chain couples TRBV19 to TRBJ1-4; 8 nucleotides match TRBD1. Germline CDR1 is LNHDA and CDR2 is SQIVND (reference sequence). V gave up 4 bases and J gave up 7 bases; unmatched junction bases: 5. The CDR3 loop spans 14 amino acids. CDR3 in DNA: TGTGCCAGTAGTAACAGGGGGGACGCTGAAAAACTGTTTTTT. Translating gives CASSNRGDAEKLFF.

The genes are TRBV5-4 and TRBJ1-1, with 11 bases matching TRBD1. CDR1 is SGHNT, CDR2 YYREEE, per germline (reference sequence). CDR3 size: 14 residues. The V and J ends lost 5 bases and 4 bases, in that order; junction bases with no gene match: 4. The DNA for the CDR3 is TGTGCCAGCAGAGCGGACAGGGGGCTCACTGAAGCTTTCTTT. As protein: CASRADRGLTEAFF.

V gene TRBV6-1 combines with J gene TRBJ2-1; 8 bases fit TRBD1. From germline, CDR1 is MNHNS and CDR2 SASEGT. The junction had 7 bases not matched to a gene; V was cut back by 1 base and J by 8 bases. This CDR3 comprises 15 residues. CDR3 residues: CASSEGGQAFYEQFF. The CDR3, as DNA: TGTGCCAGCAGTGAAGGGGGACAGGCTTTTTATGAGCAGTTCTTC.

The chain couples TRBV7-2 to TRBJ1-3; tentative D call: TRBD1 (5 bases). Germline assignment: CDR1 SGHTA and CDR2 FQGNSA. This CDR3 has 14 amino acids. Trimming took off 7 bases at V and 8 bases at J, with 18 bases between the two ends. The CDR3 spells CASTLGGRDDTIYF. The CDR3 bases are TGTGCCAGCACCCTAGGAGGGCGGGACGACACCATATATTTT.

The rearrangement joins TRBV6-5 to TRBJ1-5, with 11 bases aligning to TRBD1. Germline V CDR1 and CDR2: MNHEY, SVGAGI. Germline trimming cut 6 bases from V and 5 bases from J; bases unmatched to any gene: 3. This CDR3 region has 14 residues. CDR3 loop: CASSRTGGDQPQHF. The CDR3 DNA reads TGTGCCAGCAGCCGGACAGGGGGCGATCAGCCCCAGCATTTT.

The chain has TRBV19 and TRBJ2-5; 14 bases are shared with TRBD2. The CDR3 runs to 18 residues. Per germline, CDR1 LNHDA and CDR2 SQIVND (reference sequence). V was pared by 1 base and J by 0 bases, with 4 bases of the junction left unmatched. CDR3 residues: CASSIARLAGGYQETQYF. The CDR3 nucleotides are TGTGCCAGTAGTATAGCCCGACTAGCGGGGGGGTACCAAGAGACCCAGTACTTC.

The chain recombines TRBV15 with TRBJ2-1; maybe TRBD2 (6 bases). Germline CDR1 and CDR2: LNHNV and YYDKDF (reference sequence). The CDR3 covers 14 residues. V was pared by 0 bases and J by 8 bases, with 11 bases between. This CDR3 is CATSREGTGDEQFF. In DNA form, the CDR3 reads TGTGCCACCAGCAGAGAGGGGACTGGGGATGAGCAGTTCTTC.

The genes are TRBV29-1 and TRBJ2-7; 8 positions agree with TRBD2. The ends lost 6 bases at V and 6 bases at J; junction bases unmatched: 13. Germline CDR1 reads SQVTM; CDR2 reads ANQGSEA. CDR3 size: 14 residues. The CDR3 nucleotides read TGCAGCGTCGGATCCGGGACTAGAGGTTCCGAGCAGTACTTC. Translating it yields CSVGSGTRGSEQYF.

The chain carries TRBV29-1 and TRBJ2-7, with 8 bases fitting TRBD2. Germline assignment: CDR1 SQVTM and CDR2 ANQGSEA. The CDR3 spans 13 residues. J was trimmed by 5 bases and V by 6 bases; bases with no gene match: 9. The CDR3 sequence is CSVGGGLGNEQYF. The CDR3 DNA follows: TGCAGCGTCGGGGGGGGGTTAGGGAACGAGCAGTACTTC.

This clone was recorded once. The chain joins TRBV28 to TRBJ1-1, with D uncertain. The CDR3 length is 11 residues. Trimming shortened V by 6 bases and J by 1 base, and 3 bases separated the two germline ends. Germline V gives CDR1 MDHEN, CDR2 SYDVKM. CDR3 residues: CASRANTEAFF. CDR3 bases: TGTGCCAGCAGAGCGAACACTGAAGCTTTCTTT.